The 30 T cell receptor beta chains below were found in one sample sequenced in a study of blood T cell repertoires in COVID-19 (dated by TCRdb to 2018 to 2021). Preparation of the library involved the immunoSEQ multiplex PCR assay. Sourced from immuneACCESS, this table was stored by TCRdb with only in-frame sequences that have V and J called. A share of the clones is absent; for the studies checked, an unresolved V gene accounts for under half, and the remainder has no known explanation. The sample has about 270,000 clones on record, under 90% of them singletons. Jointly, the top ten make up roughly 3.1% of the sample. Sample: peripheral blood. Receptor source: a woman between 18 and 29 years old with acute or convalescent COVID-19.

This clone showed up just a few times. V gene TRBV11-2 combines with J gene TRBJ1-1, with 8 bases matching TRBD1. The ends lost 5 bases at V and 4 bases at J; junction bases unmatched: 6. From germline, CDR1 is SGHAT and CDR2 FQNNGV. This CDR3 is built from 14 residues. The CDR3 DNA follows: TGTGCCAGCAGCCCCCAGGACAGGGTCACTGAAGCTTTCTTT. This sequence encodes CASSPQDRVTEAFF.

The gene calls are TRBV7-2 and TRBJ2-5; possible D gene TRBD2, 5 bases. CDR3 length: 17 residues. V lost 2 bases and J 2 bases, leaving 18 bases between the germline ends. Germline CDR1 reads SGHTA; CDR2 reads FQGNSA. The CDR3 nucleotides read TGTGCCAGCAGCTTACACTTAGCGAGGGAAGGACAAGAGACCCAGTACTTC. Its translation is CASSLHLAREGQETQYF.

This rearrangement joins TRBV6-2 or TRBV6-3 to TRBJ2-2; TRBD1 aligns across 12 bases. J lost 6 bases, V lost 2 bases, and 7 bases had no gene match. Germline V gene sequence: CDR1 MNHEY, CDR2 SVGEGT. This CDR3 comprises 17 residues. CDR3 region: CASSYRDRGQGAGELFF. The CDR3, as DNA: TGTGCCAGCAGTTACCGGGACAGGGGGCAAGGCGCCGGGGAGCTGTTTTTT.

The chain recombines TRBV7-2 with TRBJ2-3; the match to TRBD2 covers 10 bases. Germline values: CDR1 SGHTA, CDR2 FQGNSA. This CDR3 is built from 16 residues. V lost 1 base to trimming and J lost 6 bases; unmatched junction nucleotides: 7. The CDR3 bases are TGTGCCAGCAGCTTAGGGCCTAGCGGGAGTACGGATACGCAGTATTTT. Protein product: CASSLGPSGSTDTQYF. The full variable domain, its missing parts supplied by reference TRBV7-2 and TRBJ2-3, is GAGVSQSPSNKVTEKGKDVELRCDPISGHTALYWYRQSLGQGLEFLIYFQGNSAPDKSGLPSDRFSAERTGGSVSTLTIQRTQQEDSAVYLCASSLGPSGSTDTQYFGPGTRLTVL.

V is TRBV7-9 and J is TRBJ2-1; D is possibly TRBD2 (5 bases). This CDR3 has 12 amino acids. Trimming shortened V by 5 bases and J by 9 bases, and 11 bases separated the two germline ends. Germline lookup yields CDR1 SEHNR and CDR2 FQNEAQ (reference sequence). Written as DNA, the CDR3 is TGTGCCAGCAGCCACGTGGGAGCTGAGCAGTTCTTC. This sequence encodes CASSHVGAEQFF.

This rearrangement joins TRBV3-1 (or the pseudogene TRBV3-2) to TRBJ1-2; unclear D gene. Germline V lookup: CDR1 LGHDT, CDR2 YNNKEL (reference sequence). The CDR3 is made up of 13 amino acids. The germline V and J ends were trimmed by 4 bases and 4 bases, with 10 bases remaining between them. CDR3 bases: TGTGCCAGCAGCCTGCCAGCGTCCTATGGCTACACCTTC. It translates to CASSLPASYGYTF.

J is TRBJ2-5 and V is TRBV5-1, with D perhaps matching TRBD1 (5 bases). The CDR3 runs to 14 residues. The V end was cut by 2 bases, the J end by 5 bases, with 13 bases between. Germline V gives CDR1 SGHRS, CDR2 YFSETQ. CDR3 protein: CASSLKGDFETQYF. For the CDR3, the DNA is TGCGCCAGCAGCTTAAAAGGGGATTTTGAGACCCAGTACTTC.

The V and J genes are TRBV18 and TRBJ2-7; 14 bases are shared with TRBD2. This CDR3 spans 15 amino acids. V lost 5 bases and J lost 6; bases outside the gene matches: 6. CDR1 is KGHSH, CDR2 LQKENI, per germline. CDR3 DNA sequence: TGTGCCAGCTCATGGGGACTAGCGGGAGTGGCCGAGCAGTACTTC. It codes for CASSWGLAGVAEQYF.

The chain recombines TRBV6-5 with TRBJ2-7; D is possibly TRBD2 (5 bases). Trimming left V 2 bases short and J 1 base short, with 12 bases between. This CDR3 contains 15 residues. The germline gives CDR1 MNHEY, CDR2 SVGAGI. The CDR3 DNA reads TGTGCCAGCAGTTACAACCGGGATGTGTCCTACGAGCAGTACTTC. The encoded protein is CASSYNRDVSYEQYF.

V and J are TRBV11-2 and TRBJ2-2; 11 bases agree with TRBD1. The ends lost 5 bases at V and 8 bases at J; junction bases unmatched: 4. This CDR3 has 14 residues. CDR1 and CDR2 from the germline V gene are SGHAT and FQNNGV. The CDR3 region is CASSGQGAVGELFF. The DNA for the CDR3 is TGTGCCAGCAGCGGACAGGGGGCGGTAGGGGAGCTGTTTTTT.

The CDR3 nucleotides are TGTGCCAGCAGATCGGACAGTGATAATTCACCCCTCCACTTT. Protein sequence: CASRSDSDNSPLHF. The chain carries TRBV2 and TRBJ1-6; D possibly corresponds to TRBD1 (6 bases). The CDR3 is made up of 14 amino acids. Trimming shortened V by 6 bases and J by 5 bases, and 11 bases separated the two germline ends. Germline CDR1 and CDR2: SNHLY and FYNNEI.

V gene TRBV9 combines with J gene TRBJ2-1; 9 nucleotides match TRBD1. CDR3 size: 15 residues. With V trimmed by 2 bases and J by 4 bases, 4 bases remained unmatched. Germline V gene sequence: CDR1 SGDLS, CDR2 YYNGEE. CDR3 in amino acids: CASSVGQGPYNEQFF. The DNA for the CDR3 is TGTGCCAGCAGCGTGGGACAGGGCCCATACAATGAGCAGTTCTTC.

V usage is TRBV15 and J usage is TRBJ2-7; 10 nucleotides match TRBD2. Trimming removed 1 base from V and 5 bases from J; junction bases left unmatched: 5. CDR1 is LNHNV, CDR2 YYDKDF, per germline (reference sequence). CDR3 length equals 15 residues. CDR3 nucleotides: TGTGCCACCAGCAGAGGCAGCGGGAGGGCCAACGAGCAGTACTTC. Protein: CATSRGSGRANEQYF.

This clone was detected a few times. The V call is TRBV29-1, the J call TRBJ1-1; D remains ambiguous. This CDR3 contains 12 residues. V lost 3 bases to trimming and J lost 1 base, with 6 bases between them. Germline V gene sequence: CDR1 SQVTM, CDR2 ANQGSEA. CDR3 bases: TGCAGCGTTGATTTACAGAACACTGAAGCTTTCTTT. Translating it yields CSVDLQNTEAFF. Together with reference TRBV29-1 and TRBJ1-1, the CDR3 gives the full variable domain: SAVISQKPSRDICQRGTSLTIQCQVDSQVTMMFWYRQQPGQSLTLIATANQGSEATYESGFVIDKFPISRPNLTFSTLTVSNMSPEDSSIYLCSVDLQNTEAFFGQGTRLTVV.

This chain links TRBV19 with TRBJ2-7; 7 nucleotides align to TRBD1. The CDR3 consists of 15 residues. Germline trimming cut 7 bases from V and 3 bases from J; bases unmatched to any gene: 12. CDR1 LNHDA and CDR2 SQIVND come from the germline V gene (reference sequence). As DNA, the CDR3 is TGTGCCAGTATGGCCACCCACAGGGGTTTCTACGAGCAGTACTTC. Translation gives CASMATHRGFYEQYF.

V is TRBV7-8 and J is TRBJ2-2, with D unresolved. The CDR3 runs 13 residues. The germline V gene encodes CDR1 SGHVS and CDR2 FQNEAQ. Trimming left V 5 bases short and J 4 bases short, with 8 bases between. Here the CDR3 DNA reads TGTGCCAGCAGCCGGCGAACCACCGGGGAGCTGTTTTTT. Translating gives CASSRRTTGELFF.

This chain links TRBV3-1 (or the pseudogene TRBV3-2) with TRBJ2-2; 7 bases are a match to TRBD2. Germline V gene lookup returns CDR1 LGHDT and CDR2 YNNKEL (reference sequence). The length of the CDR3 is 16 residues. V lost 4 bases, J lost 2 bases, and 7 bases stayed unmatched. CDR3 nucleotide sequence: TGTGCCAGCAGCCGTCGGGCGGGAGTTAACACCGGGGAGCTGTTTTTT. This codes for CASSRRAGVNTGELFF.

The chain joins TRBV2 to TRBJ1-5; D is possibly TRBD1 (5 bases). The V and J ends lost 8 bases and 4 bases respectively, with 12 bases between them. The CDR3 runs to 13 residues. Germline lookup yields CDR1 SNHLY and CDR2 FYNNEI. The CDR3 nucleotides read TGTGCCAGCGCGCTAGGGGAAAATCAGCCCCAGCATTTT. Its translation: CASALGENQPQHF.

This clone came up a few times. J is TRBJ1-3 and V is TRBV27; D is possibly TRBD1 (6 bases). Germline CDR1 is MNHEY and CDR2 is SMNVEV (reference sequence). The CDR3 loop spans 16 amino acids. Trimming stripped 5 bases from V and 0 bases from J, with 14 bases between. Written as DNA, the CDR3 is TGTGCCAGCAGTATTGACAGGAAACACTCTGGAAACACCATATATTTT. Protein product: CASSIDRKHSGNTIYF.

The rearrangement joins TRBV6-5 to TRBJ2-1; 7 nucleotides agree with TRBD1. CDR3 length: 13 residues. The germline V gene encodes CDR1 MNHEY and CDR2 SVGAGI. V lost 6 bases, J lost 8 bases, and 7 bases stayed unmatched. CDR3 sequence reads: CASSLTGTDEQFF. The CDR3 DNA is TGTGCCAGCAGCCTGACAGGGACAGATGAGCAGTTCTTC.

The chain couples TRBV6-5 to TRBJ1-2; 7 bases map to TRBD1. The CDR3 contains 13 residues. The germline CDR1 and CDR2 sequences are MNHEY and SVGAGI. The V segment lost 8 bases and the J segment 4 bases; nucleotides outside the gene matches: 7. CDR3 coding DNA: TGTGCCAGCTCTCGGACAGGCCGCTATGGCTACACCTTC. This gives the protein CASSRTGRYGYTF.

The DNA for the CDR3 is TGCGCCAGCAGCTTGGGTGGGACAGGGACTAACTATGGCTACACCTTC. Translating gives CASSLGGTGTNYGYTF. This chain joins TRBV5-1 and TRBJ1-2; TRBD1 agrees at 9 bases. Per the germline V gene, CDR1 is SGHRS and CDR2 is YFSETQ. There are 16 residues in the CDR3. Trimming took 0 bases from V and 0 from J; bases not matched to a gene: 3.

CDR3 loop: CASSHRPVAGGGTQYF. In DNA, the CDR3 is TGTGCCAGCAGCCACCGCCCGGTAGCGGGAGGAGGTACGCAGTATTTT. V and J are TRBV11-1 and TRBJ2-3, with 10 positions matching TRBD2. This CDR3 is built from 16 residues. J gave up 8 bases and V 5 bases, and 13 bases lay outside the gene matches. From germline, CDR1 is SGHAT and CDR2 FQDESV (reference sequence). Variable domain in full (rest from reference TRBV11-1 and TRBJ2-3): EAEVAQSPRYKITEKSQAVAFWCDPISGHATLYWYRQILGQGPELLVQFQDESVVDDSQLPKDRFSAERLKGVDSTLKIQPAELGDSAMYLCASSHRPVAGGGTQYFGPGTRLTVL.

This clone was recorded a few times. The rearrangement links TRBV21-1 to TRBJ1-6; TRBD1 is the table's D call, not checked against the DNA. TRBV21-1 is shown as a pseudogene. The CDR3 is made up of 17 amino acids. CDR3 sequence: CASSFRTASSYNSPLHF. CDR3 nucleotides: TGTGCCAGCAGCTTCCGGACAGCCAGCTCCTATAATTCACCCCTCCACTTT.

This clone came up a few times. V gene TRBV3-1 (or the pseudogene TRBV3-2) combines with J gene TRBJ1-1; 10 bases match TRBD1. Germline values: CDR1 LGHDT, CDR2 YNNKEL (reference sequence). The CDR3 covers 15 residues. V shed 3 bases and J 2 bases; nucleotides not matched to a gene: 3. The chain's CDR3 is CASSHWDRGNTEAFF. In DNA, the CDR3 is TGTGCCAGCAGCCATTGGGACAGGGGCAACACTGAAGCTTTCTTT.

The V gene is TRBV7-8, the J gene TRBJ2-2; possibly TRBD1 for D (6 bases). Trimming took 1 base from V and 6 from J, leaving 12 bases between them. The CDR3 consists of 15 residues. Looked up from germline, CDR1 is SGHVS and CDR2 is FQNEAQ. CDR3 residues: CASSLVMWGPGELFF. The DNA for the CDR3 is TGTGCCAGCAGCTTAGTTATGTGGGGGCCCGGGGAGCTGTTTTTT. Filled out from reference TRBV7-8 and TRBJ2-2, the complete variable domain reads GAGVSQSPRYKVAKRGQDVALRCDPISGHVSLFWYQQALGQGPEFLTYFQNEAQLDKSGLPSDRFFAERPEGSVSTLKIQRTQQEDSAVYLCASSLVMWGPGELFFGEGSRLTVL.

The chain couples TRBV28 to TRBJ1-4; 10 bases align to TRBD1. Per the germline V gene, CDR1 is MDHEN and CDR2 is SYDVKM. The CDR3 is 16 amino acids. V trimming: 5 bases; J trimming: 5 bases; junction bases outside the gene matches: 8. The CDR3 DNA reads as TGTGCCAGCAGTGTCCGGGACAGGGGACGGAATGAAAAACTGTTTTTT. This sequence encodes CASSVRDRGRNEKLFF.

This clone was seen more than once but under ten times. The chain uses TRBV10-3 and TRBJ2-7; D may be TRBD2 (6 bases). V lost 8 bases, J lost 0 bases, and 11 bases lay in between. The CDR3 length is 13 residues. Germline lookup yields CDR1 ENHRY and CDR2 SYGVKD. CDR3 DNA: TGTGCCATCCGGGACTCCAGCTCCTACGAGCAGTACTTC. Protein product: CAIRDSSSYEQYF.

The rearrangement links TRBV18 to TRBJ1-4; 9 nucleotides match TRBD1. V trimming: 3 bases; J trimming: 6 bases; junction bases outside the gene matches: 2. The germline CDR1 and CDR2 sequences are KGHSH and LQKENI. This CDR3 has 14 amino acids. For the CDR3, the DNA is TGTGCCAGCTCACCGGGACAGGGCGATGAAAAACTGTTTTTT. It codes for CASSPGQGDEKLFF.

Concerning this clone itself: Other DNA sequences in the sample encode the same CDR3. This chain's CDR3 is CASSLNNEQFF. CDR3 nucleotide sequence: TGTGCCAGCAGTCTTAACAATGAGCAGTTCTTC. The chain is built from TRBV9 and TRBJ2-1; no firm D call. The CDR3 extends over 11 amino acids. Germline V gene lookup returns CDR1 SGDLS and CDR2 YYNGEE. Trimming pared 5 bases from V and 5 bases from J, leaving 5 bases between. The full variable domain, rest sourced from reference TRBV9 and TRBJ2-1, is DSGVTQTPKHLITATGQRVTLRCSPRSGDLSVYWYQQSLDQGLQFLIQYYNGEERAKGNILERFSAQQFPDLHSELNLSSLELGDSALYFCASSLNNEQFFGPGTRLTVL.